Listed below are T cell receptor beta chains from one sample, sequenced in a study of cytomegalovirus exposure and HLA in healthy donors. Profiling relied on immunoSEQ multiplex PCR, and the TCRdb table lists in-frame clones only, not all of them. Among under 300,000 clones, about 81% were seen once, and the ten largest hold roughly 7.4%. Sequencing was carried out using PBMCs. These receptors were collected from a woman aged 55-70 years in good health and CMV-seropositive. Both conserved end residues are part of each CDR3. A D gene is named only where the DNA matches it firmly. A clone size is listed for some rows: how often the clone was seen (once, few, many), or a class if it is expanded.

CDR3aa,CDR3nt,abundance,d_gene,len,j_gene,v_gene
CASTGGQGLYEQYF,TGTGCCAGCACTGGGGGACAGGGACTATACGAGCAGTACTTC,-,TRBD1,14,TRBJ2-7,TRBV28
CAGGGGDYEQYF,TGTGCCGGAGGCGGCGGCGACTACGAGCAGTACTTC,-,-,12,TRBJ2-7,TRBV28
CASSLKWTGARNEKLFF,TGTGCCAGCAGCTTAAAATGGACAGGGGCCCGTAATGAAAAACTGTTTTTT,few,TRBD1,17,TRBJ1-4,TRBV7-9
CASSSQQGRQKTGYKQYF,TGTGCCAGCAGCTCCCAACAGGGGCGACAGAAAACCGGGTACAAGCAGTACTTC,-,TRBD1,18,TRBJ2-7,TRBV7-9
CASRANQGGNTEAFF,TGTGCCAGCAGAGCAAACCAGGGGGGGAACACTGAAGCTTTCTTT,-,TRBD1,15,TRBJ1-1,TRBV25-1
CASSSGTGYNEQFF,TGTGCCAGCAGTTCCGGGACAGGATACAATGAGCAGTTCTTC,once,TRBD1,14,TRBJ2-1,TRBV27
CASGLVGGTGELFF,TGTGCTAGTGGTTTGGTAGGGGGCACCGGGGAGCTGTTTTTT,-,-,14,TRBJ2-2,TRBV12-5
CASSPSGRAYEQYF,TGTGCCAGCAGCCCCTCCGGCAGGGCCTACGAGCAGTACTTC,few,-,14,TRBJ2-7,TRBV9
CASSSGGVGRGTGELFF,TGTGCCAGCAGTTCCGGGGGGGTGGGTAGGGGGACCGGGGAGCTGTTTTTT,-,TRBD2,17,TRBJ2-2,TRBV27
CASSFSSGETGELFF,TGTGCCAGCAGCTTCAGCTCAGGGGAAACCGGGGAGCTGTTTTTT,-,-,15,TRBJ2-2,TRBV7-9
CASSPKTSGLSTDTQYF,TGTGCCAGCTCACCTAAGACTAGCGGGTTGAGCACAGATACGCAGTATTTT,-,TRBD2,17,TRBJ2-3,TRBV18
CASSSYDRAEKLFF,TGTGCCAGCAGTTCATACGACAGGGCAGAAAAACTGTTTTTT,-,TRBD1,14,TRBJ1-4,TRBV6-5
CASSVEAGYGYEQYF,TGTGCCAGCAGCGTAGAGGCAGGCTACGGATACGAGCAGTACTTC,-,-,15,TRBJ2-7,TRBV9
CASMFGNTGELFF,TGTGCCAGCATGTTCGGGAACACCGGGGAGCTGTTTTTT,-,-,13,TRBJ2-2,TRBV9
CASRGQASYEQYF,TGTGCCAGCAGGGGACAGGCTTCCTACGAGCAGTACTTC,-,TRBD1,13,TRBJ2-7,TRBV27
CSVDVGTGTEAFF,TGCAGCGTTGATGTAGGGACTGGTACTGAAGCTTTCTTT,-,-,13,TRBJ1-1,TRBV29-1
CASSPSSGRAHEQYF,TGTGCCAGCAGCCCATCTAGCGGGAGGGCCCACGAGCAGTACTTC,-,TRBD2,15,TRBJ2-7,TRBV7-2
CASSVLAGPNTGELFF,TGTGCCAGCAGCGTACTAGCGGGACCGAACACCGGGGAGCTGTTTTTT,-,TRBD2,16,TRBJ2-2,TRBV9
CASRPRQDHSGNTIYF,TGCGCCAGCAGACCCCGCCAGGATCACTCTGGAAACACCATATATTTT,-,-,16,TRBJ1-3,TRBV10-1